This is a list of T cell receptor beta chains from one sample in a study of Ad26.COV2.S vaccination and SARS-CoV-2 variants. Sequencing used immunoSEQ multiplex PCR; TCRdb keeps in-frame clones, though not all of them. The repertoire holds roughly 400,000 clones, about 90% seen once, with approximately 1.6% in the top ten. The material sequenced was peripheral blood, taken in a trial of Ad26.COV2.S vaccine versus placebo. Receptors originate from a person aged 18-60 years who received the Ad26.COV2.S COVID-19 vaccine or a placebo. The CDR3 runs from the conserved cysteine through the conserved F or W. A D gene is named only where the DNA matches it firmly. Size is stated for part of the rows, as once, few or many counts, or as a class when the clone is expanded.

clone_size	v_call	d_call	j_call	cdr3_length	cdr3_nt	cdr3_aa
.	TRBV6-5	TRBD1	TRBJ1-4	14	TGTGCCAGCAAAGACAGGGGGAGAGGTGAAAAACTGTTTTTT	CASKDRGRGEKLFF
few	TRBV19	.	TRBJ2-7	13	TGTGCCAGTAGTATCAGGATCCCCTACGAGCAGTACTTC	CASSIRIPYEQYF
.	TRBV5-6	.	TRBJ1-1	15	TGTGCCAGCAGCTTAATTGGGGGTGGGAACACTGAAGCTTTCTTT	CASSLIGGGNTEAFF
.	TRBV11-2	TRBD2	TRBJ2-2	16	TGTGCCAGCAGCGGACTAGCGGTCTCCTACACCGGGGAGCTGTTTTTT	CASSGLAVSYTGELFF
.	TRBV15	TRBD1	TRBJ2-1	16	TGTGCCACCAGCAGACTGGGACAGGGGGCGCCTCTTGAGCAGTTCTTC	CATSRLGQGAPLEQFF
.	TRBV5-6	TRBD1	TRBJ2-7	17	TGTGCCAGCAGCTTCGGGACGAGAGGACAGGGCCCCTACGAGCAGTACTTC	CASSFGTRGQGPYEQYF
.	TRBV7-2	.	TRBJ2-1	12	TGTGCCAGCAGCAACGATCTTGGGGCGCAGTTCTTC	CASSNDLGAQFF
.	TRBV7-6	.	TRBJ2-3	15	TGTGCCAGCAGCTTAGAAGCGCCCTACACAGATACGCAGTATTTT	CASSLEAPYTDTQYF
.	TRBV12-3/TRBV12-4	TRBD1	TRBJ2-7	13	TGTGCCAGCAACCAGGCAGGGGGCGGCGAGCAGTACTTC	CASNQAGGGEQYF
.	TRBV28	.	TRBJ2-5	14	TGTGCCAGCAGCCTAGTCGGAGTCGCCGAGACCCAGTACTTC	CASSLVGVAETQYF
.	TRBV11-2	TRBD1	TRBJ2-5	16	TGTGCCAGCAGCTTAGGGCCCGGGACAGATCAAGAGACCCAGTACTTC	CASSLGPGTDQETQYF
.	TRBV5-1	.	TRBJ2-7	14	TGCGCCAGCAGCTTGTCACAAGAAGCCTACGAGCAGTACTTC	CASSLSQEAYEQYF
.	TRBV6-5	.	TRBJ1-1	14	TGTGCCAGCAGTTACTCAATGGAGGACACTGAAGCTTTCTTT	CASSYSMEDTEAFF
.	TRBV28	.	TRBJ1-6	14	TGTGCCAGCAGTTCCGTCCTCTATAATTCACCCCTCCACTTT	CASSSVLYNSPLHF
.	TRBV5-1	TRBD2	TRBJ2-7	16	TGCGCCAGCAGATCGGGACTAGCGGGGGGTCGCTACGAGCAGTACTTC	CASRSGLAGGRYEQYF
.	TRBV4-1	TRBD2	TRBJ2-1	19	TGCGCCAGCAGCCAAGAGTTTTTATCAACGGGGGGGGTCTACAATGAGCAGTTCTTC	CASSQEFLSTGGVYNEQFF
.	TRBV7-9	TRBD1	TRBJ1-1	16	TGTGCCAGCAGCTTAGTGGACAGGTTCGTTAACACTGAAGCTTTCTTT	CASSLVDRFVNTEAFF
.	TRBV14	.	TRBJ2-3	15	TGTGCCAGCAGCCCCCGACAGATTAGCACAGATACGCAGTATTTT	CASSPRQISTDTQYF
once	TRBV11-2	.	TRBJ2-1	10	TGTGCCAGCAGCTTATATGAGCAGTTCTTC	CASSLYEQFF
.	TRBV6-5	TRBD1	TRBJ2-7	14	TGTGCCAGCAGTTCCAGGACAGGGGTCTACGAGCAGTACTTC	CASSSRTGVYEQYF
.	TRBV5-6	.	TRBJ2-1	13	TGTGCCAGCAGCGGCAGGGTTCACAATGAGCAGTTCTTC	CASSGRVHNEQFF
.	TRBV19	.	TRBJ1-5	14	TGTGCCAGTAGTACGACAGGTACGAGGCAGCCCCAGCATTTT	CASSTTGTRQPQHF
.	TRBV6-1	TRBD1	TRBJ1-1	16	TGTGCCAGCAGTGAAGGGCCGACAGGGGGGCACACTGAAGCTTTCTTT	CASSEGPTGGHTEAFF
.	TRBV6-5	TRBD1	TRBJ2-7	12	TGTGCCAGCGCTGACAGGGTTAGCGAGCAGTACTTC	CASADRVSEQYF
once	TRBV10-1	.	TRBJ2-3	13	TGCGCCAGCAGTCAGGGGTACACAGATACGCAGTATTTT	CASSQGYTDTQYF
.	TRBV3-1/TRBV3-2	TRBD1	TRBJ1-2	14	TGTGCCAGCAGCCCCGGGACAGCCTCCTATGGCTACACCTTC	CASSPGTASYGYTF
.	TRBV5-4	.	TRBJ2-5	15	TGTGCCAGCAGCCTAGCCATCGCTAAGCCGGAGACCCAGTACTTC	CASSLAIAKPETQYF
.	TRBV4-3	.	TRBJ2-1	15	TGCGCCAGCAGCCAAGATCGTTCTAGGGAAGGTGAGCAGTTCTTC	CASSQDRSREGEQFF
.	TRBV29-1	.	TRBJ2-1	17	TGCAGCGTTGTTTCCAGGGAGATCCCTCTACGCTACAATGAGCAGTTCTTC	CSVVSREIPLRYNEQFF
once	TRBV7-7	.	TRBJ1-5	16	TGTGCTAGCAGCGTGGGGCGGGGGGATAGCAATCAGCCCCAGCATTTT	CASSVGRGDSNQPQHF
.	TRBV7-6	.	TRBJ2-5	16	TGTGCCAGCAGCTTAGAAGCCGGGACATTAGAGGGGACCCAGTACTTC	CASSLEAGTLEGTQYF
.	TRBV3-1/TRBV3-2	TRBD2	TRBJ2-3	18	TGTGCCAGCAGCCCGGGACTAGCGGTTCGCTCTAGCACAGATACGCAGTATTTT	CASSPGLAVRSSTDTQYF
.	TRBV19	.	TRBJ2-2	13	TGTGCCAGTAGCCGAAAGGGAGGCGGGGAGCTGTTTTTT	CASSRKGGGELFF
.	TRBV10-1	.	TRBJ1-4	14	TGCGCCAGCAGTGAGTCGTCCGGTAATGAAAAACTGTTTTTT	CASSESSGNEKLFF
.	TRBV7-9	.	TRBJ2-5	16	TGTGCCAGCAGCCCAGAGATTCATCTGTACCAAGAGACCCAGTACTTC	CASSPEIHLYQETQYF
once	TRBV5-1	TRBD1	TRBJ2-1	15	TGCGCCAGCAGCTTGGGACAGGGTGGCCTCAATGAGCAGTTCTTC	CASSLGQGGLNEQFF
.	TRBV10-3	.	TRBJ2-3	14	TGTGCCATCAGTGAGGGGGACAGCACAGATACGCAGTATTTT	CAISEGDSTDTQYF
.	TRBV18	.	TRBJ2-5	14	TGTGCCAGCTCACCACCGTCAGGGTTACAGACCCAGTACTTC	CASSPPSGLQTQYF
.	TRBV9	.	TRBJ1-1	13	TGTGCCAGCAGCGTAGGATCTCACACTGAAGCTTTCTTT	CASSVGSHTEAFF
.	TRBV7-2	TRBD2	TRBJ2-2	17	TGTGCCAGCTGCGACCCGCTAGCGGGGTTGGACACCGGGGAGCTGTTTTTT	CASCDPLAGLDTGELFF
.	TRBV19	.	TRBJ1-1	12	TGTGCCAGTAGTATGCCAGGGGCTGAAGCTTTCTTT	CASSMPGAEAFF
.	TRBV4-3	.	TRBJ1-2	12	TGCGCCAGCAGCCAAGAGGGGTATGGCTACACCTTC	CASSQEGYGYTF
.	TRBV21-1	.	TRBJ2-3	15	TGTGCCAGCAGTTCCCTAGTAGCGGGGAGCGATACGCAGTATTTT	CASSSLVAGSDTQYF
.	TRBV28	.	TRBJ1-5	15	TGTGCCAGCAGTTTAAGGACGGATAGCAATCAGCCCCAGCATTTT	CASSLRTDSNQPQHF
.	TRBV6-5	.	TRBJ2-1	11	TGTGCCAGCAGTTACCGCGGTGAGCAGTTCTTC	CASSYRGEQFF
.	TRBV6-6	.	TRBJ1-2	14	TGTGCCAGCAGCCCAAGCGCGGAATACTATGGCTACACCTTC	CASSPSAEYYGYTF
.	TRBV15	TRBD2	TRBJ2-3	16	TGTGCCACCAGCAGAGGCGGCGGGGGTAGCACAGATACGCAGTATTTT	CATSRGGGGSTDTQYF
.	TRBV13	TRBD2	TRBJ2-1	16	TGTGCCAGCGGACTAGCGGGGGGGCGCTCCTACAATGAGCAGTTCTTC	CASGLAGGRSYNEQFF
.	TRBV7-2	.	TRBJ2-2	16	TGTGCCAGCAGCTCTCGAGGGGCAACCTTCCCCGGGGAGCTGTTTTTT	CASSSRGATFPGELFF
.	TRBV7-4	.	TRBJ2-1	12	TGTGCCAGCAATACCAGAGCTAGTGAGCAGTTCTTC	CASNTRASEQFF
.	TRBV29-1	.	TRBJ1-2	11	TGCAGCGTTACACCTAACTATGGCTACACCTTC	CSVTPNYGYTF
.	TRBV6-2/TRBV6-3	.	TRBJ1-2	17	TGTGCCAGCAGTTACTCGAGAATGGGGGTTACTAACTATGGCTACACCTTC	CASSYSRMGVTNYGYTF
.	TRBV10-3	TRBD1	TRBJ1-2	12	TGTGCCATCAGTGAGCCACGACAGGGCGGGTTCTTC	CAISEPRQGGFF